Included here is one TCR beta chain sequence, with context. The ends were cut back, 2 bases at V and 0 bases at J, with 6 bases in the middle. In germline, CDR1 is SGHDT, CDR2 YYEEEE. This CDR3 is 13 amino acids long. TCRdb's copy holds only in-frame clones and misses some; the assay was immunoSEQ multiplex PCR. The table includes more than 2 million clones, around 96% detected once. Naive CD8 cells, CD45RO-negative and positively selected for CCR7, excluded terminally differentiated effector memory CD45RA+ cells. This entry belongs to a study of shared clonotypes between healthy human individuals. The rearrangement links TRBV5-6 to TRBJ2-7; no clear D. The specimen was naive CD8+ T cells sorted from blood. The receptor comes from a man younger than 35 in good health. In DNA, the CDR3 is TGTGCCAGCAGCTTCGAGAACTCCTACGAGCAGTACTTC. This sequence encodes CASSFENSYEQYF.